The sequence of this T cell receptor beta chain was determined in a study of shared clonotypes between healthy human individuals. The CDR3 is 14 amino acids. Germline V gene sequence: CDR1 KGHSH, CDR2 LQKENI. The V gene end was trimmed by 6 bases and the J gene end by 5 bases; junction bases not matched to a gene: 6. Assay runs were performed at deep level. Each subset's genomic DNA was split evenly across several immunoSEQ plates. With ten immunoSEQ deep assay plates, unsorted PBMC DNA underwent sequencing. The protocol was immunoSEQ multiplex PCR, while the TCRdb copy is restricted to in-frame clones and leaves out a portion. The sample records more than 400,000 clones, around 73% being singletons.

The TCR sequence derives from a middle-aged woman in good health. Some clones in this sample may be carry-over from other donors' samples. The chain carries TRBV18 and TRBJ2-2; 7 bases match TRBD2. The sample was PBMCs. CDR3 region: CASSVNSGTGELFF. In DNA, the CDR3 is TGTGCCAGCTCGGTTAATAGCGGGACCGGGGAGCTGTTTTTT.